Shown below are 24 T cell receptor beta chains from a single sample sequenced in a study of CD8 T cells in ankylosing spondylitis. From the 5' RACE reads, TCRdb called clonotypes with MiXCR, one entry per CDR3 protein. This sample carries some 240,000 distinct CDR3 sequences, 15% to 20% of them seen once, and the ten largest clones take 25% to 40%. The sequencing sample was made of blood, either unsorted or a sorted T cell fraction (not recorded which). The receptors were sampled from a male donor with ankylosing spondylitis or in good health (not recorded which).

The genes are TRBV29-1 and TRBJ2-1; D is uncertain. The CDR3 loop spans 13 amino acids. Germline V gene lookup returns CDR1 SQVTM and CDR2 ANQGSEA. The V end was cut by 4 bases, the J end by 8 bases, with 15 bases between. The CDR3 spells CSVVETPRDEQFF. Here the CDR3 DNA reads TGCAGCGTTGTGGAGACCCCGCGCGATGAGCAGTTCTTC.

This clonotype appeared once. The chain carries TRBV24-1 and TRBJ1-5; no clear D. There are 14 residues in the CDR3. V was pared by 0 bases and J by 5 bases, with 7 bases between. Germline lookup yields CDR1 KGHDR and CDR2 SFDVKD. CDR3 sequence reads: CATSDLKEDQPQHF. In DNA form, the CDR3 reads TGTGCCACCAGTGATTTGAAAGAGGATCAGCCCCAGCATTTT.

This clonotype came up a few times. The chain uses TRBV29-1 and TRBJ2-1, with D maybe TRBD2 (5 bases). V lost 3 bases to trimming and J lost 9 bases, with 12 bases between them. In germline, CDR1 is SQVTM, CDR2 ANQGSEA. The CDR3 sequence is 12 residues long. CDR3 in DNA: TGCAGCGTTGACGTCTTAGAGGGTGAGCAGTTCTTC. The encoded protein is CSVDVLEGEQFF.

This chain uses TRBV6-1 with TRBJ2-7; D is ambiguous. V was trimmed by 6 bases and J by 4 bases, leaving 19 bases between them. Germline CDR1 MNHNS, CDR2 SASEGT. The CDR3 runs to 15 residues. The CDR3 is CASRARTGPRYEQYF. As DNA, the CDR3 is TGTGCCAGCAGAGCTCGGACCGGTCCGAGGTACGAGCAGTACTTC.

The chain uses TRBV27 and TRBJ2-1, with 10 bases identical to TRBD2. Trimming removed 8 bases from V and 10 bases from J; junction bases left unmatched: 8. The CDR3 sequence is 13 residues long. CDR1 is MNHEY, CDR2 SMNVEV, per germline (reference sequence). The chain's CDR3 is CASGVAGGSEQFF. The CDR3 nucleotides are TGTGCCAGCGGAGTAGCGGGAGGTTCGGAGCAGTTCTTC.

This chain links TRBV27 with TRBJ1-1; D not resolved. From germline, CDR1 is MNHEY and CDR2 SMNVEV (reference sequence). The CDR3 has 15 amino acids. V was shortened by 4 bases and J by 2 bases, with 14 bases between the two germline ends. In DNA, the CDR3 is TGTGCCAGCAGTTCACGGCCCATCTCAAACACTGAAGCTTTCTTT. Translating gives CASSSRPISNTEAFF.

Ten or more counts support this clonotype. The rearrangement joins TRBV29-1 to TRBJ2-7; D ambiguous. Germline V gene sequence: CDR1 SQVTM, CDR2 ANQGSEA. Trimming cost V 1 base and J 2 bases, with 3 bases left between them. This CDR3 region has 11 residues. This CDR3 is CSVEGAYEQYF. CDR3 sequence (DNA): TGCAGCGTTGAAGGGGCCTACGAGCAGTACTTC.

The V and J genes are TRBV14 and TRBJ2-1, with TRBD2 identical over 9 bases. This CDR3 comprises 16 residues. CDR1 and CDR2 from the germline V gene are SGHDN and FVKESK. V lost 4 bases to trimming and J lost 9 bases; unmatched junction nucleotides: 13. CDR3 loop: CASSRAGGRAPFEQFF. The DNA for the CDR3 is TGTGCCAGCAGCCGCGCGGGCGGGAGGGCCCCATTTGAGCAGTTCTTC.

The V and J genes are TRBV9 and TRBJ2-7; no firm D call. The CDR3 spans 14 residues. V was shortened by 3 bases and J by 6 bases, with 16 bases between the two germline ends. In germline, CDR1 is SGDLS, CDR2 YYNGEE. Here the CDR3 DNA reads TGTGCCAGCAGCGCATTGGACCGCTTGGGCGAGCAGTACTTC. Encoded protein: CASSALDRLGEQYF.

This clonotype showed up just a few times. The chain has TRBV7-6 and TRBJ2-3; 7 bases align to TRBD1. V lost 3 bases and J lost 4; bases outside the gene matches: 10. Germline CDR1 is SGHVS and CDR2 is FNYEAQ. The CDR3 covers 16 residues. Written as DNA, the CDR3 is TGTGCCAGCAGCTTTTCACAGGGGTACGGGGCAGATACGCAGTATTTT. Residues: CASSFSQGYGADTQYF. Supplemented by reference TRBV7-6 and TRBJ2-3, the full variable domain reads GAGVSQSPRYKVTKRGQDVALRCDPISGHVSLYWYRQALGQGPEFLTYFNYEAQQDKSGLPNDRFSAERPEGSISTLTIQRTEQRDSAMYRCASSFSQGYGADTQYFGPGTRLTVL.

This clonotype has a count of ten or more. This chain links TRBV20-1 with TRBJ2-7; 7 bases align to TRBD1. V was clipped by 5 bases and J by 0 bases; unmatched bases: 1. Germline CDR1 DFQATT, CDR2 SNEGSKA (reference sequence). This CDR3 is 12 amino acids long. The CDR3 region is CSAGDSSYEQYF. In DNA, the CDR3 is TGCAGTGCTGGGGACAGCTCCTACGAGCAGTACTTC.

At least ten counts were recorded for this clonotype. V gene TRBV25-1 combines with J gene TRBJ1-1; D may be TRBD1 (6 bases). This CDR3 is 11 amino acids long. Looked up from germline, CDR1 is MGHDK and CDR2 is SYGVNS. V lost 7 bases and J lost 4, with 7 bases in between. The CDR3 coding sequence is TGTGCCAGCAAAGGGGGCACTGAAGCTTTCTTT. Residues: CASKGGTEAFF.

The gene calls are TRBV4-1 and TRBJ2-1, with a tentative D call TRBD2 (5 bases). The germline V and J ends were trimmed by 1 base and 9 bases, with 13 bases remaining between them. This CDR3 has 14 amino acids. Germline V gene data show CDR1 as MGHRA and CDR2 as YSYEKL. The chain's CDR3 is CASSQVPGSSEQFF. CDR3 sequence (DNA): TGCGCCAGCAGCCAAGTGCCTGGGAGCTCTGAGCAGTTCTTC.

This clonotype turned up a few times. The rearrangement joins TRBV4-1 to TRBJ2-2; D gene unclear. Per germline, CDR1 MGHRA and CDR2 YSYEKL. V gave up 1 base and J gave up 1 base, with 4 bases separating them. This CDR3 comprises 14 residues. CDR3 loop: CASSQVRNTGELFF. The CDR3 DNA follows: TGCGCCAGCAGCCAAGTGAGGAACACCGGGGAGCTGTTTTTT.

The V and J genes are TRBV5-1 and TRBJ2-1; 11 nucleotides match TRBD2. J lost 4 bases, V lost 3 bases, and 9 bases had no gene match. This CDR3 comprises 17 residues. Germline CDR1 is SGHRS and CDR2 is YFSETQ. For the CDR3, the DNA is TGCGCCAGCAGCTCCGGTACTAGCGGGAGAGCGTACAATGAGCAGTTCTTC. Its translation: CASSSGTSGRAYNEQFF.

The V and J genes are TRBV10-3 and TRBJ2-5; 9 bases align to TRBD1. Trimming removed 6 bases from V and 1 base from J; junction bases left unmatched: 6. The CDR3 spans 15 residues. Looked up from germline, CDR1 is ENHRY and CDR2 is SYGVKD. The CDR3 DNA sequence: TGTGCCATCAGCAGGACAGGGGAAGGCCAAGAGACCCAGTACTTC. Translating it yields CAISRTGEGQETQYF.

This chain joins TRBV2 and TRBJ2-1; D gene ambiguous. CDR1 is SNHLY, CDR2 FYNNEI, per germline. The ends were cut back, 5 bases at V and 8 bases at J, with 10 bases in the middle. The CDR3 is 12 amino acids. Here the CDR3 reads CASSLRRDEQFF. Written as DNA, the CDR3 is TGTGCCAGCAGTCTCCGACGGGATGAGCAGTTCTTC.

The chain carries TRBV27 and TRBJ2-5; 7 bases are a match to TRBD2. The CDR3 consists of 14 residues. The junction had 3 bases not matched to a gene; V was cut back by 4 bases and J by 1 base. Germline V gene sequence: CDR1 MNHEY, CDR2 SMNVEV (reference sequence). The CDR3 DNA reads as TGTGCCAGCAGTTCGCGACTAGCCCAAGAGACCCAGTACTTC. The encoded protein is CASSSRLAQETQYF.

This clonotype was seen a few times. The chain carries TRBV6-5 and TRBJ2-5; no clear D gene. Trimming removed 2 bases at V and 2 bases at J, with 6 bases between. Germline V gene lookup returns CDR1 MNHEY and CDR2 SVGAGI. CDR3 size: 13 residues. The CDR3 DNA is TGTGCCAGCAGTTACAACAGTCAAGAGACCCAGTACTTC. Translating it yields CASSYNSQETQYF.

V and J are TRBV7-2 and TRBJ1-2, with D tentatively TRBD1 (6 bases). Germline V gene lookup returns CDR1 SGHTA and CDR2 FQGNSA. This CDR3 comprises 16 residues. The V end was cut by 7 bases, the J end by 3 bases, with 21 bases between. The CDR3 is CASTQTPGGTYYGYTF. Written as DNA, the CDR3 is TGTGCCAGCACCCAAACTCCCGGGGGGACATACTATGGCTACACCTTC.

The V call is TRBV20-1, the J call TRBJ2-7, with 7 bases fitting TRBD1. The CDR3 extends over 15 amino acids. The V gene end was trimmed by 3 bases and the J gene end by 2 bases; junction bases not matched to a gene: 10. Germline assignment: CDR1 DFQATT and CDR2 SNEGSKA (reference sequence). The CDR3, as DNA: TGCAGTGCTAGGGAAGAACAGGGGACCCCCTACGAGCAGTACTTC. This encodes CSAREEQGTPYEQYF.

The chain uses TRBV20-1 and TRBJ2-1, with 8 bases fitting TRBD2. The CDR3 runs to 15 residues. Trimming cost V 5 bases and J 0 bases; bases outside gene matches: 6. Germline lookup yields CDR1 DFQATT and CDR2 SNEGSKA (reference sequence). The CDR3, as DNA: TGCAGTGCTTCCCACGGGAGGGGCTCCTACAATGAGCAGTTCTTC. It translates to CSASHGRGSYNEQFF.

This clonotype was picked up a small number of times. The chain carries TRBV29-1 and TRBJ2-5, with D perhaps matching TRBD2 (5 bases). CDR1 is SQVTM, CDR2 ANQGSEA, per germline. The CDR3 is 13 residues long. Trimming shortened V by 3 bases and J by 4 bases, and 12 bases separated the two germline ends. The CDR3 protein is CSVDVGVSETQYF. The CDR3 DNA follows: TGCAGCGTTGACGTCGGGGTGTCAGAGACCCAGTACTTC. The full variable domain, in which reference TRBV29-1 and TRBJ2-5 provide the parts outside the CDR3, is SAVISQKPSRDICQRGTSLTIQCQVDSQVTMMFWYRQQPGQSLTLIATANQGSEATYESGFVIDKFPISRPNLTFSTLTVSNMSPEDSSIYLCSVDVGVSETQYFGPGTRLLVL.

This clonotype has a single count. CDR3 protein: CASSKGGLSGRAVGTDTQYF. The CDR3, as DNA: TGTGCCAGCAGCAAAGGTGGGCTTAGCGGGAGGGCCGTTGGCACAGATACGCAGTATTTT. This rearrangement joins TRBV21-1 to TRBJ2-3; the table's D call of TRBD2 was not tested on the DNA. TRBV21-1 is marked as a pseudogene. The CDR3 is made up of 20 amino acids.